This entry lists 12 T cell receptor beta chains sequenced from one sample in a study of regulatory and conventional T cells in RAG deficiency. Sequencing used immunoSEQ multiplex PCR; TCRdb keeps in-frame clones, though not all of them. Of around 23,000 clones listed, roughly 93% are singletons. Blood CD4+ CD25-low CD127-high conventional T cells supplied the genomic DNA template. The data also belong to a second study, concerning regulatory T cells. That paper states: Amplification used 52 TRBV primers and 13 TRBJ primers.

Sequencing was done on a sample of CD4+ T cells sorted from blood. The receptors originated from a human donor in good health.

This clone was counted only a few times. This chain links TRBV19 with TRBJ1-5; D call uncertain. There are 14 residues in the CDR3. Trimming cost V 5 bases and J 8 bases, with 16 bases left between them. The V gene's germline CDR1 is LNHDA and CDR2 SQIVND (reference sequence). The DNA for the CDR3 is TGTGCCAGTAGTCCAACAAGAGAGGGAAAGCCCCAGCATTTT. Encoded protein: CASSPTREGKPQHF. The whole variable domain, filled in from reference TRBV19 and TRBJ1-5, reads DGGITQSPKYLFRKEGQNVTLSCEQNLNHDAMYWYRQDPGQGLRLIYYSQIVNDFQKGDIAEGYSVSREKKESFPLTVTSAQKNPTAFYLCASSPTREGKPQHFGDGTRLSIL.

A few counts support this clone. V gene TRBV4-2 combines with J gene TRBJ1-2; no reliable D call. Trimming stripped 0 bases from V and 8 bases from J, with 4 bases between. The CDR3 is made up of 11 amino acids. Germline CDR1 is LGHNA and CDR2 is YNFKEQ. Written as DNA, the CDR3 is TGTGCCAGCAGCCAAGACGGGGGCTACACCTTC. It translates to CASSQDGGYTF.

The V and J genes are TRBV29-1 and TRBJ2-7; D not certain. CDR3 length: 17 amino acids. CDR1 SQVTM and CDR2 ANQGSEA come from the germline V gene. V was pared by 3 bases and J by 1 base, with 22 bases between. The CDR3 reads CSVEKIGVKGSSYEQYF. The CDR3 DNA sequence: TGCAGCGTTGAGAAAATTGGAGTCAAGGGATCATCCTACGAGCAGTACTTC.

As DNA, the CDR3 is TGTGCCAGCTCACAACTCCAGGCCGATAGCAATCAGCCCCAGCATTTT. Amino acids: CASSQLQADSNQPQHF. The gene calls are TRBV18 and TRBJ1-5, with D hard to call. Germline V gene sequence: CDR1 KGHSH, CDR2 LQKENI. Trimming took 4 bases from V and 0 from J, leaving 13 bases between them. The CDR3 runs to 16 residues.

The chain links TRBV10-1 to TRBJ2-2; D uncertain. V was pared by 5 bases and J by 4 bases, with 11 bases between. From germline, CDR1 is WNHNN and CDR2 SYGVQD (reference sequence). This CDR3 is 14 amino acids long. The CDR3 protein is CASSPQAATGELFF. The CDR3 bases are TGCGCCAGCAGTCCCCAGGCGGCCACCGGGGAGCTGTTTTTT.

This clone came up once. V is TRBV4-1 and J is TRBJ1-6; D not resolved. V lost 1 base to trimming and J lost 14 bases, with 18 bases between them. The CDR3 extends over 15 amino acids. The germline V gene has CDR1 MGHRA and CDR2 YSYEKL. CDR3 residues: CASSQALQIEFTLHF. The CDR3 DNA reads TGCGCCAGCAGCCAAGCCTTACAGATAGAATTCACCCTCCACTTT.

V usage is TRBV2 and J usage is TRBJ1-4; D unresolved. This CDR3 has 15 residues. The V end was cut by 6 bases, the J end by 0 bases, with 11 bases between. Per the germline V gene, CDR1 is SNHLY and CDR2 is FYNNEI. The CDR3 spells CASRRREATNEKLFF. Here the CDR3 DNA reads TGTGCCAGCAGACGCCGGGAGGCAACTAATGAAAAACTGTTTTTT.

V is TRBV18 and J is TRBJ2-3, with 8 bases that match TRBD2. This CDR3 region has 15 residues. V trimming: 3 bases; J trimming: 7 bases; junction bases outside the gene matches: 9. CDR1 and CDR2 from the germline V gene are KGHSH and LQKENI. The CDR3 nucleotides read TGTGCCAGCTCACCGGGACTAGTGTTCGGAAATACGCAGTATTTT. It translates to CASSPGLVFGNTQYF.

This clone appeared once. This sequence joins TRBV9 and TRBJ2-6; D may be TRBD2 (6 bases). This CDR3 comprises 16 residues. Deletions cut 4 bases from V and 9 bases from J, with 20 bases between. Germline V gene lookup returns CDR1 SGDLS and CDR2 YYNGEE. DNA for the CDR3: TGTGCCAGCAGCCCACGAGCGGAGCGGGTGAACAACGTCCTGACTTTC. As protein: CASSPRAERVNNVLTF.

The V and J genes are TRBV27 and TRBJ2-7; TRBD2 matches at 7 bases. CDR3 length: 13 residues. V was clipped by 6 bases and J by 0 bases; unmatched bases: 2. In germline, CDR1 is MNHEY, CDR2 SMNVEV (reference sequence). The chain's CDR3 is CASSGGSSYEQYF. The CDR3 nucleotides read TGTGCCAGCAGCGGGGGGAGCTCCTACGAGCAGTACTTC.

V is TRBV6-5 and J is TRBJ2-4, with D possibly matching TRBD1 (6 bases). The germline CDR1 and CDR2 sequences are MNHEY and SVGAGI. Trimming shortened V by 6 bases and J by 9 bases, and 18 bases separated the two germline ends. The CDR3 consists of 14 residues. CDR3 sequence reads: CASRDSQTLSIQYF. In DNA form, the CDR3 reads TGTGCCAGCAGGGACAGTCAAACCCTTAGCATTCAGTACTTC.

This clone was detected a few times. The chain is built from TRBV7-2 and TRBJ2-7, with D possibly matching TRBD1 (5 bases). The V end lost 3 bases, the J end lost 0 bases, and 12 bases lay between the germline ends. The CDR3 loop spans 15 amino acids. Looked up from germline, CDR1 is SGHTA and CDR2 is FQGNSA. This chain's CDR3 is CASSFGAESSYEQYF. CDR3 bases: TGTGCCAGCAGCTTTGGGGCAGAGAGCTCCTACGAGCAGTACTTC. The entire variable domain, with the rest obtained from reference TRBV7-2 and TRBJ2-7, is as follows: GAGVSQSPSNKVTEKGKDVELRCDPISGHTALYWYRQSLGQGLEFLIYFQGNSAPDKSGLPSDRFSAERTGGSVSTLTIQRTQQEDSAVYLCASSFGAESSYEQYFGPGTRLTVT.